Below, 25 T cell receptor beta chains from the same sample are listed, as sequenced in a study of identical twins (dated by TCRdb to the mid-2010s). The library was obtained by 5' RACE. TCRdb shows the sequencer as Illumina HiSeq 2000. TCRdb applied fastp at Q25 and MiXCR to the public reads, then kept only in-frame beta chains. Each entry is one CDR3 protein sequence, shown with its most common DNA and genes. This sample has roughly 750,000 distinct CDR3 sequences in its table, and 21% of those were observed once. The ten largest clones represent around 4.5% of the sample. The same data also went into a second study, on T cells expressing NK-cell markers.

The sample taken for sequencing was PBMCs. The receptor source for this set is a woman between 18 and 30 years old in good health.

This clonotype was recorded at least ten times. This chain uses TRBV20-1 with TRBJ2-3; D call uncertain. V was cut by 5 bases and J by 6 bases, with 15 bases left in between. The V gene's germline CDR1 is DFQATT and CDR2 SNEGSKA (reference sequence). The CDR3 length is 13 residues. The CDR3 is CSASDGRMDTQYF. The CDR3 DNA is TGCAGTGCTTCGGACGGGCGAATGGATACGCAGTATTTT.

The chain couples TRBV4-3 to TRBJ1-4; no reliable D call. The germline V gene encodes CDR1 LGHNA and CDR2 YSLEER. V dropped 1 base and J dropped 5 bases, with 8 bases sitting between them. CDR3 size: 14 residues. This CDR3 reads CASSQVPQNEKLFF. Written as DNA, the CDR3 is TGCGCCAGCAGCCAAGTTCCCCAAAATGAAAAACTGTTTTTT.

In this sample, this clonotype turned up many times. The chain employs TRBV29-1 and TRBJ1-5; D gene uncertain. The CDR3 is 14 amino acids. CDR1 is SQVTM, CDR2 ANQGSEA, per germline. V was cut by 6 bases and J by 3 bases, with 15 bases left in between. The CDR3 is CSVLGPGFNQPQHF. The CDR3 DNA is TGCAGCGTGCTCGGACCCGGGTTCAATCAGCCCCAGCATTTT.

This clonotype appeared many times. As DNA, the CDR3 is TGCGCCAGCAGCCGACCCGGGGATGAGCAGTTCTTC. This encodes CASSRPGDEQFF. This chain joins TRBV5-1 and TRBJ2-1, with D possibly TRBD2 on 5 matching bases. This CDR3 is 12 amino acids long. Germline-derived CDR1 and CDR2 are SGHRS and YFSETQ. V dropped 4 bases and J dropped 8 bases, with 10 bases sitting between them.

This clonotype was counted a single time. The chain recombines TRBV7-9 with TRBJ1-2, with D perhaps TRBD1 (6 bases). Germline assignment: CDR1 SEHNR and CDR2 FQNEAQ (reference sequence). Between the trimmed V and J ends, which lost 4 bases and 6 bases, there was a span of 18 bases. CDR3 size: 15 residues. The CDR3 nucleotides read TGTGCCAGCAGCTACCACAGGGAATTGGTTGATGGCTACACCTTC. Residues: CASSYHRELVDGYTF.

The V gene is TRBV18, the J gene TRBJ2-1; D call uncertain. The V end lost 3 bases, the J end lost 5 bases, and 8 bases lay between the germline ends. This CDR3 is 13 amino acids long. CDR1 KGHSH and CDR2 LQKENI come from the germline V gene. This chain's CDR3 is CASSPIRDNEQFF. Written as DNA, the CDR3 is TGTGCCAGCTCACCTATCCGGGACAATGAGCAGTTCTTC.

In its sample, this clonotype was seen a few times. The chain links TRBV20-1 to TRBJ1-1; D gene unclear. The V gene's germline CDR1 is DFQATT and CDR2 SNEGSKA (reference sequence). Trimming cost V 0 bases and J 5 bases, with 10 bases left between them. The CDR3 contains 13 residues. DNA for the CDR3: TGCAGTGCTAGAGAGGACCTCCTGACTGAAGCTTTCTTT. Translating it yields CSAREDLLTEAFF.

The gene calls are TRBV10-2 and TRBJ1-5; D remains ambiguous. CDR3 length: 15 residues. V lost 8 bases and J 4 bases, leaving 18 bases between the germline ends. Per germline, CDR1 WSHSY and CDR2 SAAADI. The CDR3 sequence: CASRSGSAPNQPQHF. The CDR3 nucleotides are TGCGCCAGCCGGTCCGGAAGTGCCCCGAATCAGCCCCAGCATTTT.

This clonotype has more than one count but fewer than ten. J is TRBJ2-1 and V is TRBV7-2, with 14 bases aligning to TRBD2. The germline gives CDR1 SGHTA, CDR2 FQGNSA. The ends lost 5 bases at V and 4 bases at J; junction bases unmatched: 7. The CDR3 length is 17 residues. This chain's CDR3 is CASSLRTSGRLYNEQFF. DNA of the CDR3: TGTGCCAGCAGCCTTCGGACTAGCGGGAGGCTATACAATGAGCAGTTCTTC. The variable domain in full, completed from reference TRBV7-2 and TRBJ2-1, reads GAGVSQSPSNKVTEKGKDVELRCDPISGHTALYWYRQSLGQGLEFLIYFQGNSAPDKSGLPSDRFSAERTGGSVSTLTIQRTQQEDSAVYLCASSLRTSGRLYNEQFFGPGTRLTVL.

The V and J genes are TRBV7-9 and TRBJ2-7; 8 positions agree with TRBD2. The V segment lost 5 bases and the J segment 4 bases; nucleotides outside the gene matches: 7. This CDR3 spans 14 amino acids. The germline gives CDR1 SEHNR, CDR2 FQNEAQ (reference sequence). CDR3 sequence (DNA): TGTGCCAGCAGCCCCAGCGGGAGTAGATACGAGCAGTACTTC. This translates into CASSPSGSRYEQYF.

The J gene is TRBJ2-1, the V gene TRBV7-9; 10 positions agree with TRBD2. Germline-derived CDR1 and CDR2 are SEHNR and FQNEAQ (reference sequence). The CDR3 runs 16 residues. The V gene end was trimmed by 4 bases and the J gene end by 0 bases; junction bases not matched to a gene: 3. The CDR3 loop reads CASSSGLADSYNEQFF. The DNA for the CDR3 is TGTGCCAGCAGCTCCGGACTAGCGGACTCCTACAATGAGCAGTTCTTC.

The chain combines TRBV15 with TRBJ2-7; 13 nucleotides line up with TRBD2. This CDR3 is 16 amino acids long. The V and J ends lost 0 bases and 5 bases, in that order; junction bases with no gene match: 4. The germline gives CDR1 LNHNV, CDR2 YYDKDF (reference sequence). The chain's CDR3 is CATSRDRTSGSHEQYF. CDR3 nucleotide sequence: TGTGCCACCAGCAGAGATCGGACTAGCGGGAGCCACGAGCAGTACTTC.

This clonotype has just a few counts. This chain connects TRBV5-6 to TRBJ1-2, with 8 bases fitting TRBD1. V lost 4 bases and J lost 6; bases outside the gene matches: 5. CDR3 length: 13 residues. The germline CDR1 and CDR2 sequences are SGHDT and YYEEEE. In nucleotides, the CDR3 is TGTGCCAGCAGCCGGCCGACAGGGGATGGCTACACCTTC. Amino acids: CASSRPTGDGYTF.

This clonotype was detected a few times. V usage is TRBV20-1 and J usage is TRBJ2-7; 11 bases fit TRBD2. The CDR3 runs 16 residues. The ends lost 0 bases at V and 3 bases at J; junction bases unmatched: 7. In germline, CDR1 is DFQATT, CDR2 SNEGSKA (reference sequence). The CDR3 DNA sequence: TGCAGTGCTAGAGATCAGTCAGGGACTAGCGGCTACGAGCAGTACTTC. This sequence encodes CSARDQSGTSGYEQYF.

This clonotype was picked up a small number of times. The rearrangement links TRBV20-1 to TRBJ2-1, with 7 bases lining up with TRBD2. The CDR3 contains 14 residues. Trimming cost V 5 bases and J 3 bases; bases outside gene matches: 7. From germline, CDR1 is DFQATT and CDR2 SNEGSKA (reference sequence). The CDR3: CSAPPGGSYNEQFF. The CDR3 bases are TGCAGTGCTCCCCCCGGGGGGAGCTACAATGAGCAGTTCTTC.

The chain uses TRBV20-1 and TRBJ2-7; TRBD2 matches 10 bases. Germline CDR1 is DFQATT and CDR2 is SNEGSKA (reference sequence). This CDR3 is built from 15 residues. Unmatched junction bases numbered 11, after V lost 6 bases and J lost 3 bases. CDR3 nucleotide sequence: TGCAGTGCCCCAGGAGCGGGGGGGCTAAACTACGAGCAGTACTTC. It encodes CSAPGAGGLNYEQYF.

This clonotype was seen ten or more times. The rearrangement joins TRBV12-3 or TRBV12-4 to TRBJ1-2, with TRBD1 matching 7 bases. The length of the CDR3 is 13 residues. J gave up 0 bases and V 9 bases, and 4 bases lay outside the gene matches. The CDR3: CASTGEANYGYTF. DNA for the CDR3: TGTGCCAGTACAGGGGAAGCTAACTATGGCTACACCTTC.

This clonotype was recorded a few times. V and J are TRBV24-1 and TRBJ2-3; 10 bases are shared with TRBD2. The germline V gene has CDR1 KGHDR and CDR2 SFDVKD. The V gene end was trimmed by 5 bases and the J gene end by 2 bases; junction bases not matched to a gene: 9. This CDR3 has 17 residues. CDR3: CATSASRTSGPTDTQYF. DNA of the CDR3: TGTGCCACCAGTGCTTCCCGGACTAGCGGACCCACAGATACGCAGTATTTT.

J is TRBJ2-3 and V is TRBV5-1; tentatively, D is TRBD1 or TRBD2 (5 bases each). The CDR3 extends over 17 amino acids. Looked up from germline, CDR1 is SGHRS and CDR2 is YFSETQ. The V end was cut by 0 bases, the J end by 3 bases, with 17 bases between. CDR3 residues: CASSLERGATLTDTQYF. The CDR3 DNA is TGCGCCAGCAGCTTGGAACGGGGCGCCACCTTAACAGATACGCAGTATTTT. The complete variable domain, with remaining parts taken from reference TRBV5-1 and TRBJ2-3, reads KAGVTQTPRYLIKTRGQQVTLSCSPISGHRSVSWYQQTPGQGLQFLFEYFSETQRNKGNFPGRFSGRQFSNSRSEMNVSTLELGDSALYLCASSLERGATLTDTQYFGPGTRLTVL.

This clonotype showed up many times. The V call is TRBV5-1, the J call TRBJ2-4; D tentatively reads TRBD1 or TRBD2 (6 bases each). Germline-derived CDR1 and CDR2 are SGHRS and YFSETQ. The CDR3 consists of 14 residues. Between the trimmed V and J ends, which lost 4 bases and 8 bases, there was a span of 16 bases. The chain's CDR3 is CASSAPTRGDIQYF. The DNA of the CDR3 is TGCGCCAGCAGCGCCCCTACTAGGGGGGACATTCAGTACTTC.

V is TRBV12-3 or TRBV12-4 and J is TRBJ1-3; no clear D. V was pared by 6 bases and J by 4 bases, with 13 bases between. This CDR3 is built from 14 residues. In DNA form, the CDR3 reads TGTGCCAGCAGCTTAATTGGCCGGGGAAACACCATATATTTT. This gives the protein CASSLIGRGNTIYF.

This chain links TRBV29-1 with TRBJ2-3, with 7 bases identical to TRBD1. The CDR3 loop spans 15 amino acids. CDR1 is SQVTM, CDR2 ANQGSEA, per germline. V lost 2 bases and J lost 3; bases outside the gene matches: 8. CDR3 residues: CSVEMDRRGTDTQYF. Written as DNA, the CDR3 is TGCAGCGTTGAAATGGACAGGAGAGGGACAGATACGCAGTATTTT.

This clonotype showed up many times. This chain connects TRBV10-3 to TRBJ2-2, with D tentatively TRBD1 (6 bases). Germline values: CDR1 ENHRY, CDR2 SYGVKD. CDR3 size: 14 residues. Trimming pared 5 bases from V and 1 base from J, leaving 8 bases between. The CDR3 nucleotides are TGTGCCATCAGTCCGGGACAGAACACCGGGGAGCTGTTTTTT. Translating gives CAISPGQNTGELFF.

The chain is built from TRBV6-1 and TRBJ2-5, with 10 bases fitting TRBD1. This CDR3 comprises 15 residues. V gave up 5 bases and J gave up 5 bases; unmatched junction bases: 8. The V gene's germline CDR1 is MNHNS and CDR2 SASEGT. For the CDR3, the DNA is TGTGCCAGCAGTACCGGACAGGGGGGATGGGAGACCCAGTACTTC. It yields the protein CASSTGQGGWETQYF.

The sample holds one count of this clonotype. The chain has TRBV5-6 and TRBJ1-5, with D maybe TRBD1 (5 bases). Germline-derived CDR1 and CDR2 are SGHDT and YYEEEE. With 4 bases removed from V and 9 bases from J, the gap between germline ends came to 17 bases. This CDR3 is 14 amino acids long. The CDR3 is CASSLRREFGPQHF. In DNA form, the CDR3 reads TGTGCCAGCAGCCTCCGCAGGGAATTCGGGCCCCAGCATTTT.